The rows below give T cell receptor beta chains drawn from one sample of a study of identifying expanded T cells in peripheral blood. Sequencing was performed with immunoSEQ multiplex PCR; in TCRdb, only in-frame clones are kept and a portion is missing. The sample has around 85,000 clones; approximately 90% are singletons. The material sequenced was blood. The receptors stem from a person aged 18 to 70 in good health. CDR3s include the opening cysteine and the closing phenylalanine or tryptophan. The order of the fields is CDR3 length, V gene, J gene, CDR3 protein.

13	TRBV6-6	TRBJ1-5	CASSPGTASPQHF
15	TRBV4-3	TRBJ2-4	CASSQEGSLGGIQYF
13	TRBV2	TRBJ2-7	CASSDRSLYEQYF
14	TRBV19	TRBJ1-4	CASYSRSAGPPLFF
11	TRBV7-2	TRBJ2-7	CASSFLYEQYF
14	TRBV6-6	TRBJ2-1	CASRPGLPYNEQFF
11	TRBV7-2	TRBJ2-1	CASSPGGEQFF
12	TRBV11-2	TRBJ2-7	CASSLYTYEQYF
15	TRBV19	TRBJ2-2	CASSIGPLRTGELFF
18	TRBV12-5	TRBJ1-6	CASGLVLPGGMYNSPLHF
15	TRBV11-2	TRBJ1-3	CASSLSYSSGNTIYF
15	TRBV6-5	TRBJ1-2	CASSSSGTPNYGYTF
15	TRBV4-2	TRBJ2-3	CASSQGETFGDTQYF
17	TRBV23-1	TRBJ1-5	CASSQYMRTPTYQPQHF
18	TRBV7-6	TRBJ2-1	CASSLVAWGGTTYNEQFF
13	TRBV6-6	TRBJ2-3	CASSGVGTDTQYF
13	TRBV30	TRBJ2-7	CAWRRPAVYEQYF
13	TRBV18	TRBJ2-7	CASSTGGADEQYF
11	TRBV7-8	TRBJ2-5	CATRVQETQYF
14	TRBV7-6	TRBJ2-3	CASSLTGGVDTQYF
14	TRBV2	TRBJ2-7	CASSDAQGSYEQYF
15	TRBV19	TRBJ1-4	CASSDLGGITEKLFF
16	TRBV4-2	TRBJ1-2	CASSQEDWEGNHGYTF
15	TRBV7-2	TRBJ2-5	CASSPFGGGQETQYF
14	TRBV19	TRBJ1-2	CASRRQGDSYGYTF
17	TRBV18	TRBJ1-1	CASSQNPGQGRITEAFF
16	TRBV5-4	TRBJ1-6	CASSLASGFSGSPLHF
14	TRBV30	TRBJ1-4	CAWGRGLGNEKLFF
15	TRBV28	TRBJ2-2	CASSNRGLNTGELFF
14	TRBV5-1	TRBJ2-7	CASSLSGGSYEQYF
15	TRBV6-6	TRBJ2-1	CASIPGLGTYNEQFF
15	TRBV13	TRBJ2-6	CASSLARSGANVLTF
12	TRBV6-4	TRBJ2-7	CASSDPPYEQYF
15	TRBV6-1	TRBJ1-2	CASSVGQHPVYGYTF
16	TRBV5-4	TRBJ1-2	CASSPGGAAGFSGYTF
16	TRBV19	TRBJ1-4	CASSYGQGGTNEKLFF
14	TRBV6-1	TRBJ1-2	CASRPRGRVDGYTF
15	TRBV9	TRBJ1-3	CASSVGAGSGNTIYF
15	TRBV18	TRBJ1-2	CASSLNRDGGYGYTF
16	TRBV28	TRBJ1-2	CASSYGNGAWDYGYTF
15	TRBV5-4	TRBJ2-2	CASSFAGGDTGELFF
12	TRBV5-1	TRBJ1-1	CASSLRPSEAFF
14	TRBV5-6	TRBJ1-4	CASSLWQVDEKLFF
16	TRBV21-1	TRBJ2-1	CASSNVGSSGVNEQFF
18	TRBV11-3	TRBJ2-5	CASSPGVRTGEFQETQYF
15	TRBV4-3	TRBJ1-5	CASSQDRRVFQPQHF
13	TRBV7-6	TRBJ2-7	CASSTQGPYEQYF
15	TRBV4-1	TRBJ2-3	CASSQPRTGADTQYF
19	TRBV4-3	TRBJ1-6	CASSLDLRPIRGGRSPLHF
13	TRBV15	TRBJ1-1	CATSSARYTEAFF
13	TRBV10-3	TRBJ1-2	CAISELQGRDYTF
18	TRBV5-4	TRBJ2-6	CASSPQNRGTSGANVLTF
12	TRBV6-1	TRBJ1-2	CASSEWNYGYTF
18	TRBV10-3	TRBJ2-7	CAISESRGPVHRPYEQYF
16	TRBV18	TRBJ2-3	CASSPRASGFTDTQYF
14	TRBV5-1	TRBJ2-3	CASSTEGPTDTQYF
14	TRBV5-1	TRBJ2-3	CASSQGQPTDTQYF
12	TRBV18	TRBJ2-2	CASSPYAGELFF
15	TRBV5-6	TRBJ2-4	CASSFPGTSRNIQYF